The rows below give T cell receptor beta chains drawn from one sample of a study of identical twins. One entry per CDR3 protein results from TCRdb running MiXCR on the 5' RACE reads. The sample has some 790,000 distinct CDR3 sequences, about 20% seen once. These data were also reused for a study on T cells expressing NK-cell markers.

Sequenced input: PBMCs. These receptor sequences come from a woman under 30 in good health. The CDR3 runs from the conserved cysteine through the conserved F or W. The order of the fields is CDR3 protein, CDR3 DNA, V gene, J gene, clone size, D gene. The D gene is left open where the match is weak. Clone size is given for some rows only: seen once, a few or many times, or a class if the clone is expanded.

CDR3aa: CSGSTGTSNEKLFF
CDR3nt: TGCAGTGGATCGACCGGGACGTCTAATGAAAAACTGTTTTTT
v_gene: TRBV20-1
j_gene: TRBJ1-4
abundance: many
d_gene: -

CDR3aa: CASSGLLASYEQYF
CDR3nt: TGTGCCAGCAGCGGATTACTAGCGTCCTACGAGCAGTACTTC
v_gene: TRBV5-5
j_gene: TRBJ2-7
abundance: many
d_gene: TRBD2

CDR3aa: CASSLTGGAGMNTEAFF
CDR3nt: TGTGCCAGCAGTTTAACAGGGGGCGCGGGGATGAACACTGAAGCTTTCTTT
v_gene: TRBV12-3/TRBV12-4
j_gene: TRBJ1-1
abundance: -
d_gene: TRBD1

CDR3aa: CASSVGTWKGQETQYF
CDR3nt: TGTGCCAGCAGCGTAGGCACCTGGAAAGGCCAAGAGACCCAGTACTTC
v_gene: TRBV9
j_gene: TRBJ2-5
abundance: -
d_gene: -

CDR3aa: CATGPHEGGSETQYF
CDR3nt: TGTGCCACCGGCCCCCACGAGGGAGGCTCAGAGACCCAGTACTTC
v_gene: TRBV12-3/TRBV12-4
j_gene: TRBJ2-5
abundance: few
d_gene: -

CDR3aa: CATSTGQGSYEQYF
CDR3nt: TGTGCCACCAGTACAGGACAGGGAAGCTACGAGCAGTACTTC
v_gene: TRBV15
j_gene: TRBJ2-7
abundance: -
d_gene: TRBD1

CDR3aa: CSEGDRGRETQYF
CDR3nt: TGCAGTGAAGGTGACAGGGGGCGAGAGACCCAGTACTTC
v_gene: TRBV20-1
j_gene: TRBJ2-5
abundance: -
d_gene: TRBD1

CDR3aa: CASSRRGPGEPQHF
CDR3nt: TGTGCCAGCAGTCGGAGGGGTCCCGGGGAGCCCCAGCATTTT
v_gene: TRBV12-3/TRBV12-4
j_gene: TRBJ1-5
abundance: many
d_gene: -

CDR3aa: CSVGRDREKDGYTF
CDR3nt: TGCAGCGTTGGCCGGGACAGGGAGAAGGATGGCTACACCTTC
v_gene: TRBV29-1
j_gene: TRBJ1-2
abundance: -
d_gene: TRBD1

CDR3aa: CASSNSPYNEQFF
CDR3nt: TGTGCCAGCTCCAACAGCCCCTACAATGAGCAGTTCTTC
v_gene: TRBV27
j_gene: TRBJ2-1
abundance: few
d_gene: -

CDR3aa: CASTPGRGSNTGELFF
CDR3nt: TGTGCCAGCACCCCCGGTCGGGGCTCAAACACCGGGGAGCTGTTTTTT
v_gene: TRBV12-3/TRBV12-4
j_gene: TRBJ2-2
abundance: many
d_gene: -

CDR3aa: CASTVGVANYNEQFF
CDR3nt: TGTGCCAGCACCGTAGGAGTAGCGAACTACAATGAGCAGTTCTTC
v_gene: TRBV12-3/TRBV12-4
j_gene: TRBJ2-1
abundance: few
d_gene: -

CDR3aa: CASTTQRKGAHNEQFF
CDR3nt: TGTGCCAGCACTACTCAAAGGAAGGGGGCCCACAATGAGCAGTTCTTC
v_gene: TRBV5-6
j_gene: TRBJ2-1
abundance: -
d_gene: TRBD1

CDR3aa: CSVEAPRPGTYEQYF
CDR3nt: TGCAGCGTTGAAGCCCCCCGGCCGGGGACCTACGAGCAGTACTTC
v_gene: TRBV29-1
j_gene: TRBJ2-7
abundance: -
d_gene: -

CDR3aa: CASSHFFGVSSYNEQFF
CDR3nt: TGCGCCAGCAGCCATTTCTTCGGAGTCTCCTCCTACAATGAGCAGTTCTTC
v_gene: TRBV4-1
j_gene: TRBJ2-1
abundance: few
d_gene: -

CDR3aa: CASSRDRQEKLFF
CDR3nt: TGTGCCAGCAGCCGGGACAGGCAAGAAAAACTGTTTTTT
v_gene: TRBV12-3/TRBV12-4
j_gene: TRBJ1-4
abundance: many
d_gene: TRBD1

CDR3aa: CASSSGRLNTEAFF
CDR3nt: TGTGCCAGCAGTTCGGGACGGCTGAACACTGAAGCTTTCTTT
v_gene: TRBV27
j_gene: TRBJ1-1
abundance: many
d_gene: -

CDR3aa: CASSIEKGPTFANTGELFF
CDR3nt: TGTGCCAGCAGCATAGAAAAGGGACCGACCTTTGCGAACACCGGGGAGCTGTTTTTT
v_gene: TRBV11-1
j_gene: TRBJ2-2
abundance: -
d_gene: -

CDR3aa: CASTWSSNQPQHF
CDR3nt: TGTGCCAGCACTTGGAGTAGCAATCAGCCCCAGCATTTT
v_gene: TRBV6-6
j_gene: TRBJ1-5
abundance: few
d_gene: -

CDR3aa: CASSQEGSRGTGELFF
CDR3nt: TGTGCCAGCAGCCAAGAAGGGAGCAGGGGGACCGGGGAGCTGTTTTTT
v_gene: TRBV3-1
j_gene: TRBJ2-2
abundance: -
d_gene: TRBD1

CDR3aa: CASRSGTPSDEQYF
CDR3nt: TGTGCCAGCAGATCCGGGACACCATCCGACGAGCAGTACTTC
v_gene: TRBV6-2/TRBV6-3
j_gene: TRBJ2-7
abundance: few
d_gene: -

CDR3aa: CASSLPAGLAGDWLGTDTQYF
CDR3nt: TGTGCCAGCAGCTTGCCCGCTGGACTAGCGGGAGACTGGTTGGGCACAGATACGCAGTATTTT
v_gene: TRBV5-4
j_gene: TRBJ2-3
abundance: -
d_gene: TRBD2

CDR3aa: CASSQGSSGYGYTF
CDR3nt: TGTGCCAGCAGTCAAGGCTCTTCCGGCTATGGCTACACCTTC
v_gene: TRBV12-3/TRBV12-4
j_gene: TRBJ1-2
abundance: many
d_gene: -

CDR3aa: CSASAGYSNSPLHF
CDR3nt: TGCAGTGCTAGTGCGGGGTATAGTAATTCACCCCTCCACTTT
v_gene: TRBV20-1
j_gene: TRBJ1-6
abundance: -
d_gene: -

CDR3aa: CASNFLVGPEQYF
CDR3nt: TGTGCCAGCAACTTCCTCGTGGGGCCCGAGCAGTACTTC
v_gene: TRBV11-2
j_gene: TRBJ2-7
abundance: few
d_gene: -

CDR3aa: CASSRGANSYEQYF
CDR3nt: TGTGCCAGCAGCCGGGGCGCGAATTCCTACGAGCAGTACTTC
v_gene: TRBV5-6
j_gene: TRBJ2-7
abundance: -
d_gene: -

CDR3aa: CAWRGSGIQPQHF
CDR3nt: TGTGCCTGGAGGGGCAGCGGTATACAGCCCCAGCATTTT
v_gene: TRBV30
j_gene: TRBJ1-5
abundance: few
d_gene: -

CDR3aa: CASKPDRGNVNEQFF
CDR3nt: TGTGCCAGCAAACCCGACAGGGGGAACGTGAATGAGCAGTTCTTC
v_gene: TRBV12-3/TRBV12-4
j_gene: TRBJ2-1
abundance: few
d_gene: TRBD1

CDR3aa: CASSPRLAGPGEQFF
CDR3nt: TGCGCCAGCAGCCCCCGACTAGCGGGGCCGGGGGAGCAGTTCTTC
v_gene: TRBV5-1
j_gene: TRBJ2-1
abundance: few
d_gene: TRBD2

CDR3aa: CSARDTGGTGELFF
CDR3nt: TGCAGTGCTAGGGATACAGGGGGGACCGGGGAGCTGTTTTTT
v_gene: TRBV20-1
j_gene: TRBJ2-2
abundance: -
d_gene: TRBD1

CDR3aa: CASSVGPGVQYEQYF
CDR3nt: TGTGCCAGCAGCGTAGGTCCGGGAGTGCAGTACGAGCAGTACTTC
v_gene: TRBV9
j_gene: TRBJ2-7
abundance: -
d_gene: -

CDR3aa: CSAQPGALNTEAFF
CDR3nt: TGCAGCGCCCAACCAGGGGCGTTGAACACTGAAGCTTTCTTT
v_gene: TRBV29-1
j_gene: TRBJ1-1
abundance: -
d_gene: -

CDR3aa: CASSPRLGQGNGYTF
CDR3nt: TGTGCCAGCAGCCCACGTTTAGGACAGGGGAATGGCTACACCTTC
v_gene: TRBV7-3
j_gene: TRBJ1-2
abundance: -
d_gene: TRBD1

CDR3aa: CSALTSGGVTDTQYF
CDR3nt: TGCAGTGCTCTCACCAGCGGGGGGGTCACAGATACGCAGTATTTT
v_gene: TRBV20-1
j_gene: TRBJ2-3
abundance: few
d_gene: TRBD2

CDR3aa: CASSPGQRVGEQYF
CDR3nt: TGTGCCAGCTCACCGGGACAGCGGGTTGGAGAGCAGTACTTC
v_gene: TRBV18
j_gene: TRBJ2-7
abundance: -
d_gene: -

CDR3aa: CASSLSFGQTYEQYF
CDR3nt: TGTGCCAGCAGCTTAAGTTTTGGACAGACCTACGAGCAGTACTTC
v_gene: TRBV7-2
j_gene: TRBJ2-7
abundance: few
d_gene: -

CDR3aa: CASRGGASYEQYF
CDR3nt: TGTGCCAGCCGGGGGGGGGCGAGCTACGAGCAGTACTTC
v_gene: TRBV12-3/TRBV12-4
j_gene: TRBJ2-7
abundance: -
d_gene: TRBD2

CDR3aa: CASSFYGYGANVLTF
CDR3nt: TGTGCCAGCAGCTTCTACGGGTACGGGGCCAACGTCCTGACTTTC
v_gene: TRBV7-9
j_gene: TRBJ2-6
abundance: -
d_gene: -

CDR3aa: CASTPLGASGGATGELFF
CDR3nt: TGTGCCAGCACCCCCCTAGGGGCTAGCGGGGGGGCGACCGGGGAGCTGTTTTTT
v_gene: TRBV9
j_gene: TRBJ2-2
abundance: -
d_gene: TRBD2

CDR3aa: CASSTGTSVTNEQFF
CDR3nt: TGTGCCAGCAGCACCGGGACTAGCGTAACCAATGAGCAGTTCTTC
v_gene: TRBV7-9
j_gene: TRBJ2-1
abundance: -
d_gene: TRBD2

CDR3aa: CASSSVGDGYTF
CDR3nt: TGTGCCAGCAGCTCGGTAGGGGACGGCTACACCTTC
v_gene: TRBV7-2
j_gene: TRBJ1-2
abundance: -
d_gene: -

CDR3aa: CASSLLPGLNTEAFF
CDR3nt: TGTGCCAGCAGCTTACTCCCAGGGCTGAACACTGAAGCTTTCTTT
v_gene: TRBV7-3
j_gene: TRBJ1-1
abundance: -
d_gene: -

CDR3aa: CSAWRGRYEQYF
CDR3nt: TGCAGTGCTTGGCGGGGGCGTTACGAGCAGTACTTC
v_gene: TRBV20-1
j_gene: TRBJ2-7
abundance: -
d_gene: -

CDR3aa: CASSRQVRETQYF
CDR3nt: TGTGCCAGCAGCCGACAGGTCAGGGAGACCCAGTACTTC
v_gene: TRBV7-2
j_gene: TRBJ2-5
abundance: -
d_gene: -

CDR3aa: CASSSTTKTSGMEFF
CDR3nt: TGTGCCAGCAGTTCTACGACTAAAACCTCGGGAATGGAGTTCTTC
v_gene: TRBV27
j_gene: TRBJ2-1
abundance: many
d_gene: -

CDR3aa: CASSGLLTDNEQFF
CDR3nt: TGCGCCAGCAGCGGCCTTTTGACAGACAATGAGCAGTTCTTC
v_gene: TRBV5-1
j_gene: TRBJ2-1
abundance: once
d_gene: -

CDR3aa: CASSQETSRGTDTQYF
CDR3nt: TGCGCCAGCAGCCAAGAAACTAGCCGGGGCACAGATACGCAGTATTTT
v_gene: TRBV4-3
j_gene: TRBJ2-3
abundance: few
d_gene: -

CDR3aa: CASSPWDRGLRTEAFF
CDR3nt: TGTGCCAGCTCACCATGGGACAGGGGCTTGAGGACTGAAGCTTTCTTT
v_gene: TRBV18
j_gene: TRBJ1-1
abundance: -
d_gene: TRBD1

CDR3aa: CASSEMAGRNYGYTF
CDR3nt: TGTGCCAGCAGCGAAATGGCGGGGAGGAACTATGGCTACACCTTC
v_gene: TRBV3-1
j_gene: TRBJ1-2
abundance: -
d_gene: -

CDR3aa: CSARDLLGEIEAFF
CDR3nt: TGCAGTGCTAGAGATCTTCTGGGGGAGATTGAAGCTTTCTTT
v_gene: TRBV20-1
j_gene: TRBJ1-1
abundance: -
d_gene: -

CDR3aa: CAASSGPLIYNEQFF
CDR3nt: TGTGCCGCATCTAGCGGTCCCCTTATCTACAATGAGCAGTTCTTC
v_gene: TRBV7-2
j_gene: TRBJ2-1
abundance: -
d_gene: TRBD2

CDR3aa: CASSHTGSPPLEQYF
CDR3nt: TGTGCCAGCTCCCACACAGGGTCCCCCCCGTTGGAGCAGTACTTC
v_gene: TRBV18
j_gene: TRBJ2-7
abundance: -
d_gene: -

CDR3aa: CRPGQGDEGYTF
CDR3nt: TGCAGGCCGGGACAGGGGGATGAGGGCTACACCTTC
v_gene: TRBV20-1
j_gene: TRBJ1-2
abundance: -
d_gene: TRBD1

CDR3aa: CAISEPGVGRPQHF
CDR3nt: TGTGCCATCAGTGAGCCGGGGGTTGGGCGGCCCCAGCATTTT
v_gene: TRBV10-3
j_gene: TRBJ1-5
abundance: few
d_gene: -

CDR3aa: CASSRDSYNSPLHF
CDR3nt: TGTGCCAGCAGCCGGGACAGCTATAATTCACCCCTCCACTTT
v_gene: TRBV3-1
j_gene: TRBJ1-6
abundance: once
d_gene: TRBD1

CDR3aa: CASRLSGTGFGEQYF
CDR3nt: TGTGCCAGCAGGCTTAGCGGGACTGGGTTCGGGGAGCAGTACTTC
v_gene: TRBV6-1
j_gene: TRBJ2-7
abundance: few
d_gene: TRBD2

CDR3aa: CASSLATSGGKAQYF
CDR3nt: TGTGCCAGCAGCTTAGCGACTAGCGGGGGTAAGGCGCAGTATTTT
v_gene: TRBV7-9
j_gene: TRBJ2-3
abundance: -
d_gene: TRBD2

CDR3aa: CARSAGPLYNEQFF
CDR3nt: TGTGCCCGGTCAGCGGGACCGCTCTACAATGAGCAGTTCTTC
v_gene: TRBV30
j_gene: TRBJ2-1
abundance: -
d_gene: TRBD2

CDR3aa: CASRGMSANYGYTF
CDR3nt: TGTGCCAGCAGGGGGATGTCTGCTAACTATGGCTACACCTTC
v_gene: TRBV12-3/TRBV12-4
j_gene: TRBJ1-2
abundance: many
d_gene: -